Shown below are 26 T cell receptor beta chains from a single sample sequenced in a study of blood T cell repertoires in COVID-19. Measured with immunoSEQ multiplex PCR; TCRdb has only the in-frame clones, and not every one. The sample lists almost 200,000 clones; roughly nine tenths were seen once. The sample taken for sequencing was peripheral blood. The receptors come from a woman in her 70s with acute or convalescent COVID-19.

The chain has TRBV5-6 and TRBJ2-5; 11 bases are a match to TRBD2. The CDR3 covers 16 residues. CDR1 and CDR2 (germline): SGHDT, YYEEEE. V lost 3 bases, J lost 2 bases, and 6 bases stayed unmatched. CDR3 nucleotide sequence: TGTGCCAGCAGCTCGGGACTAGCGGTATCTCAAGAGACCCAGTACTTC. Protein: CASSSGLAVSQETQYF.

This rearrangement joins TRBV10-3 to TRBJ1-2; a possible D gene is TRBD1 (5 bases). Trimming pared 3 bases from V and 6 bases from J, leaving 17 bases between. CDR3 length equals 15 residues. In germline, CDR1 is ENHRY, CDR2 SYGVKD. In DNA, the CDR3 is TGTGCCATCAGTGACCCAGGACACCCTTCTAATGGCTACACCTTC. Translation: CAISDPGHPSNGYTF.

This clone was counted a single time. The chain uses TRBV28 and TRBJ2-5, with 9 nucleotides matching TRBD1. J was trimmed by 5 bases and V by 3 bases; bases with no gene match: 7. The CDR3 consists of 15 residues. Germline assignment: CDR1 MDHEN and CDR2 SYDVKM. CDR3 protein: CASSFGTGRGETQYF. The CDR3 nucleotides are TGTGCCAGCAGTTTCGGGACAGGGCGCGGTGAGACCCAGTACTTC.

J is TRBJ1-4 and V is TRBV3-1 (or the pseudogene TRBV3-2), with 9 bases that match TRBD1. This CDR3 spans 15 amino acids. After removal of 3 bases from V and 5 bases from J, the junction contained 4 bases not matched to a gene. Germline-derived CDR1 and CDR2 are LGHDT and YNNKEL (reference sequence). The CDR3 loop reads CASSQRTGVNEKLFF. CDR3 nucleotides: TGTGCCAGCAGCCAGAGGACAGGGGTGAATGAAAAACTGTTTTTT.

The chain carries TRBV6-1 and TRBJ2-7; D ambiguous. The germline CDR1 and CDR2 sequences are MNHNS and SASEGT. The V end was cut by 2 bases, the J end by 5 bases, with 10 bases between. The CDR3 is 13 amino acids. The CDR3 DNA sequence: TGTGCCAGCAGTGAACAGAGGTGGGACGAGCAGTACTTC. Translation gives CASSEQRWDEQYF.

The V gene is TRBV4-1, the J gene TRBJ2-2; 7 bases line up with TRBD1. CDR3 length equals 16 residues. Per germline, CDR1 MGHRA and CDR2 YSYEKL. V was clipped by 2 bases and J by 0 bases; unmatched bases: 3. The CDR3 region is CASSQRGQPNTGELFF. The CDR3, as DNA: TGCGCCAGCAGCCAACGGGGACAGCCGAACACCGGGGAGCTGTTTTTT.

A single count supports this clone. This chain links TRBV11-2 with TRBJ1-2, with D unclear. CDR3 length: 14 residues. Between the trimmed V and J ends, which lost 5 bases and 2 bases, there was a span of 12 bases. The V gene's germline CDR1 is SGHAT and CDR2 FQNNGV. CDR3 residues: CASSDDIINYGYTF. The CDR3 DNA reads TGTGCCAGCAGCGATGACATCATCAACTATGGCTACACCTTC. Variable domain in full (rest from reference TRBV11-2 and TRBJ1-2): EAGVAQSPRYKIIEKRQSVAFWCNPISGHATLYWYQQILGQGPKLLIQFQNNGVVDDSQLPKDRFSAERLKGVDSTLKIQPAKLEDSAVYLCASSDDIINYGYTFGSGTRLTVV.

This clone was seen a handful of times. V usage is TRBV28 and J usage is TRBJ2-5; 7 bases align to TRBD1. This CDR3 has 14 amino acids. Trimming removed 5 bases from V and 5 bases from J; junction bases left unmatched: 8. In germline, CDR1 is MDHEN, CDR2 SYDVKM. The CDR3 spells CASSESQGRETQYF. The CDR3 coding sequence is TGTGCCAGCAGTGAATCACAGGGGCGGGAGACCCAGTACTTC. The full variable domain, its missing parts supplied by reference TRBV28 and TRBJ2-5, is DVKVTQSSRYLVKRTGEKVFLECVQDMDHENMFWYRQDPGLGLRLIYFSYDVKMKEKGDIPEGYSVSREKKERFSLILESASTNQTSMYLCASSESQGRETQYFGPGTRLLVL.

The chain links TRBV7-2 to TRBJ2-2, with D possibly being TRBD2 (6 bases). This CDR3 contains 19 residues. Germline values: CDR1 SGHTA, CDR2 FQGNSA. Trimming removed 6 bases from V and 0 bases from J, with 23 bases in between. CDR3 region: CASRGGPAAGSANTGELFF. The CDR3 bases are TGTGCCAGCAGGGGGGGTCCGGCCGCCGGTTCCGCGAACACCGGGGAGCTGTTTTTT. The whole variable domain, remainder taken from reference TRBV7-2 and TRBJ2-2, is GAGVSQSPSNKVTEKGKDVELRCDPISGHTALYWYRQSLGQGLEFLIYFQGNSAPDKSGLPSDRFSAERTGGSVSTLTIQRTQQEDSAVYLCASRGGPAAGSANTGELFFGEGSRLTVL.

The chain links TRBV3-1 (or the pseudogene TRBV3-2) to TRBJ2-3; 8 nucleotides match TRBD1. The CDR3 covers 15 residues. Trimming removed 4 bases from V and 4 bases from J; junction bases left unmatched: 7. Germline V gene sequence: CDR1 LGHDT, CDR2 YNNKEL (reference sequence). The CDR3 DNA reads as TGTGCCAGCAGCCTTGGACAGGGACAGGCAGATACGCAGTATTTT. It is translated as CASSLGQGQADTQYF.

V gene TRBV19 combines with J gene TRBJ2-6, with D tentatively TRBD2 (5 bases). Per germline, CDR1 LNHDA and CDR2 SQIVND (reference sequence). V was pared by 4 bases and J by 2 bases, with 15 bases between. The CDR3 has 17 amino acids. This chain's CDR3 is CASSNRGNGAGANVLTF. DNA for the CDR3: TGTGCCAGTAGTAACCGGGGAAACGGGGCTGGGGCCAACGTCCTGACTTTC.

CDR3 residues: CASSPGLAGGNYNEQFF. CDR3 DNA: TGCGCCAGCAGCCCGGGACTAGCGGGAGGGAACTACAATGAGCAGTTCTTC. The chain couples TRBV5-1 to TRBJ2-1; 16 bases fit TRBD2. CDR3 size: 17 residues. Germline CDR1 and CDR2: SGHRS and YFSETQ. V shed 4 bases and J 3 bases; nucleotides not matched to a gene: 4.

As DNA, the CDR3 is TGTGCCAGCAGCAAAGTACCCCTCGGAGCGGGAGGAAACACCGGGGAGCTGTTTTTT. Translating it yields CASSKVPLGAGGNTGELFF. V is TRBV21-1 and J is TRBJ2-2; TRBD2 is the table's D call, not checked against the DNA. TRBV21-1 corresponds to a pseudogene. This CDR3 has 19 amino acids.

This clone has only one observation. The chain links TRBV7-9 to TRBJ1-2; D gene ambiguous. Germline CDR1 is SEHNR and CDR2 is FQNEAQ (reference sequence). This CDR3 is built from 16 residues. V was pared by 5 bases and J by 8 bases, with 24 bases between. The CDR3 reads CASSARWDSDGSGYTF. DNA of the CDR3: TGTGCCAGCAGCGCTAGGTGGGATAGCGACGGATCGGGCTACACCTTC.

The chain couples TRBV19 to TRBJ1-5; D is possibly TRBD1 (6 bases). In germline, CDR1 is LNHDA, CDR2 SQIVND (reference sequence). V lost 6 bases, J lost 9 bases, and 18 bases lay in between. The CDR3 is made up of 14 amino acids. CDR3 DNA sequence: TGTGCCAGTAGATCACAGGGTCCGTCTGGGCCCCAGCATTTT. This encodes CASRSQGPSGPQHF.

This chain connects TRBV18 to TRBJ1-4, with 9 bases matching TRBD1. J was trimmed by 7 bases and V by 6 bases; bases with no gene match: 9. The CDR3 is 15 residues long. The germline V gene has CDR1 KGHSH and CDR2 LQKENI. The CDR3, as DNA: TGTGCCAGCTCTCGGCTGGGACAGGGAGGTGAAAAACTGTTTTTT. This encodes CASSRLGQGGEKLFF.

The V and J genes are TRBV27 and TRBJ2-7; possibly TRBD2 for D (6 bases). The V end was cut by 11 bases, the J end by 11 bases, with 13 bases between. The CDR3 is made up of 9 amino acids. Germline assignment: CDR1 MNHEY and CDR2 SMNVEV (reference sequence). The CDR3 is CARLVLKYF. For the CDR3, the DNA is TGTGCCCGACTAGTCCTGAAGTACTTC.

The chain employs TRBV6-5 and TRBJ2-2; 9 positions agree with TRBD1. The length of the CDR3 is 14 residues. CDR1 MNHEY and CDR2 SVGAGI come from the germline V gene. After removal of 6 bases from V and 4 bases from J, the junction contained 3 bases not matched to a gene. CDR3 sequence: CASRRDRATGELFF. As DNA, the CDR3 is TGTGCCAGCAGGAGGGACAGGGCCACCGGGGAGCTGTTTTTT.

This rearrangement joins TRBV6-5 to TRBJ1-5, with D possibly TRBD1 on 5 matching bases. V was pared by 2 bases and J by 4 bases, with 6 bases between. This CDR3 has 13 residues. The germline V gene has CDR1 MNHEY and CDR2 SVGAGI. The CDR3 sequence: CASSYRGNQPQHF. CDR3 nucleotides: TGTGCCAGCAGTTACAGGGGAAATCAGCCCCAGCATTTT.

The J gene is TRBJ2-7, the V gene TRBV5-1, with D perhaps matching TRBD1 (6 bases). The CDR3 length is 15 residues. Trimming left V 5 bases short and J 2 bases short, with 17 bases between. In germline, CDR1 is SGHRS, CDR2 YFSETQ. CDR3 sequence: CASRRFGTNPYEQYF. DNA of the CDR3: TGCGCCAGCAGGAGATTCGGGACAAACCCCTACGAGCAGTACTTC.

The CDR3 protein is CASGPSGRTGQETQYF. As DNA, the CDR3 is TGTGCCAGCGGCCCCAGTGGGAGGACAGGGCAAGAGACCCAGTACTTC. The V call is TRBV7-9, the J call TRBJ2-5; TRBD1 matches 8 bases. The CDR3 sequence is 16 residues long. Germline V CDR1 and CDR2: SEHNR, FQNEAQ (reference sequence). The J segment lost 2 bases and the V segment lost 8 bases, leaving 13 bases of the junction unmatched. The whole variable domain, remainder taken from reference TRBV7-9 and TRBJ2-5, is DTGVSQNPRHKITKRGQNVTFRCDPISEHNRLYWYRQTLGQGPEFLTYFQNEAQLEKSRLLSDRFSAERPKGSFSTLEIQRTEQGDSAMYLCASGPSGRTGQETQYFGPGTRLLVL.

This clone was seen a handful of times. This rearrangement joins TRBV19 to TRBJ2-7, with 9 bases aligning to TRBD2. Germline-derived CDR1 and CDR2 are LNHDA and SQIVND (reference sequence). V lost 4 bases, J lost 5 bases, and 6 bases stayed unmatched. The CDR3 is 14 amino acids. The CDR3 DNA is TGTGCCAGTAGTAGGGGACTAGCTCTCCACGAGCAGTACTTC. Amino acid sequence: CASSRGLALHEQYF.

V usage is TRBV3-1 (or the pseudogene TRBV3-2) and J usage is TRBJ2-7, with D perhaps TRBD2 (6 bases). Trimming removed 6 bases at V and 3 bases at J, with 9 bases between. In germline, CDR1 is LGHDT, CDR2 YNNKEL (reference sequence). CDR3 length: 12 amino acids. In DNA, the CDR3 is TGTGCCAGCAGTGGGACTTTCTACGAGCAGTACTTC. This encodes CASSGTFYEQYF.

V gene TRBV7-2 combines with J gene TRBJ2-2; possibly TRBD1 for D (5 bases). Trimming cost V 2 bases and J 8 bases, with 12 bases left between them. The CDR3 extends over 14 amino acids. CDR1 is SGHTA, CDR2 FQGNSA, per germline. CDR3 region: CASSLNSGFGELFF. Here the CDR3 DNA reads TGTGCCAGCAGCTTAAATTCAGGGTTTGGGGAGCTGTTTTTT.

The chain uses TRBV5-1 and TRBJ1-1, with 8 bases identical to TRBD1. The CDR3 is 14 residues long. Germline-derived CDR1 and CDR2 are SGHRS and YFSETQ. The trim removed 5 bases at V and 10 bases at J, leaving 13 bases unmatched. CDR3: CASRLTGEALRAFF. The CDR3 nucleotides are TGCGCCAGCAGACTGACAGGGGAAGCGCTCCGAGCTTTCTTT.

The CDR3 region has the DNA TGCGCCAGCAGCCAAGATCAGGGGCCCGCAGATACGCAGTATTTT. Translating gives CASSQDQGPADTQYF. The chain links TRBV4-1 to TRBJ2-3, with D perhaps TRBD1 (6 bases). Germline CDR1 reads MGHRA; CDR2 reads YSYEKL. This CDR3 has 15 residues. The V and J ends lost 0 bases and 4 bases respectively, with 11 bases between them.